This T cell receptor beta chain was recovered during a study of CD8 T cells in ankylosing spondylitis. General study results and limits: Significant enrichment of disease-linked clones was reportedly seen in matched ankylosing spondylitis synovial fluid. Reactive arthritis synovial fluid and blood were previously reported to contain some motif variants. It appeared that ankylosing spondylitis blood was characterized by a TCR beta motif of about 8 highly homologous variants.

The authors made TCR beta libraries by quantitative 5'-RACE with molecular barcodes. TCRdb analysed the 5' RACE reads with MiXCR anew, one entry per CDR3 protein. The sample yields about 340,000 distinct CDR3 sequences, roughly 14% seen once. This clonotype appeared a few times. The antigen remains unidentified. J was trimmed by 4 bases and V by 7 bases; bases with no gene match: 8. The germline V gene encodes CDR1 SGHTA and CDR2 FQGNSA. The CDR3 sequence is 15 residues long. Input material: blood, either unsorted or a sorted T cell fraction (not recorded which). The chain uses TRBV7-2 and TRBJ2-3; TRBD2 agrees at 10 bases. The receptor was derived from a male donor with ankylosing spondylitis or in good health (not recorded which). The CDR3 DNA sequence: TGTGCCAGCACACTCAGAGCGGGGGGGTCAGATACGCAGTATTTT. Translated, it gives CASTLRAGGSDTQYF.